Presented here are 20 T cell receptor beta chains from one specimen sequenced in a study of T-cell reconstitution after alpha-beta-depleted transplantation in children. Unique molecular identifiers were incorporated during preparation of the TCRbeta library. TCRdb passed the PCR reads through MiXCR, listing each CDR3 protein once. This table holds around 180,000 distinct CDR3 sequences, 8.5% to 14% found once. Sample: PBMCs, taken before TCRalphabeta/CD19-depleted stem cell transplant. The receptors were gathered from a boy between 2 and 10 years old with acute myeloid leukemia, due to receive a stem cell transplant.

This clonotype has a count of ten or more. This chain connects TRBV28 to TRBJ2-7; 10 positions agree with TRBD2. The CDR3 extends over 11 amino acids. CDR1 and CDR2 (germline): MDHEN, SYDVKM. The CDR3 is CTSGTSYEQYF. CDR3 bases: TGTACTAGCGGGACTTCCTACGAGCAGTACTTC.

This clonotype was found many times. This chain's CDR3 is CASSLLGPGTSLSEQFF. The DNA for the CDR3 is TGTGCCAGCAGTTTATTGGGACCCGGGACTAGTCTTTCTGAGCAGTTCTTC. V and J are TRBV28 and TRBJ2-1; TRBD2 matches 8 bases. J gave up 9 bases and V 1 base, and 14 bases lay outside the gene matches. This CDR3 spans 17 amino acids. Germline CDR1 MDHEN, CDR2 SYDVKM.

The sample holds many counts of this clonotype. V usage is TRBV20-1 and J usage is TRBJ2-1; no definite D call. The length of the CDR3 is 13 residues. Germline CDR1 DFQATT, CDR2 SNEGSKA (reference sequence). Trimming took 7 bases from V and 3 from J, leaving 13 bases between them. The CDR3 protein is CSVYMQDYNEQFF. CDR3 bases: TGCAGTGTGTACATGCAGGACTACAATGAGCAGTTCTTC.

This clonotype was detected many times. The chain combines TRBV7-9 with TRBJ1-4, with 7 positions matching TRBD1. V was pared by 6 bases and J by 3 bases, with 10 bases of the junction left unmatched. CDR3 length: 16 residues. Germline values: CDR1 SEHNR, CDR2 FQNEAQ (reference sequence). The CDR3: CASRGAGGVANEKLFF. The CDR3 nucleotides are TGTGCCAGCAGAGGAGCAGGGGGTGTTGCTAATGAAAAACTGTTTTTT.

This clonotype was counted many times. The chain has TRBV28 and TRBJ2-1, with a weak D call TRBD1 (6 bases). Trimming took 2 bases from V and 1 from J, leaving 9 bases between them. This CDR3 is 15 amino acids long. CDR1 is MDHEN and CDR2 is SYDVKM in the germline V gene. The CDR3 sequence: CASSLPQGSYNEQFF. In DNA, the CDR3 is TGTGCCAGCAGTTTACCTCAGGGGTCCTACAATGAGCAGTTCTTC.

The table lists this clonotype with many counts. The chain has TRBV5-1 and TRBJ1-1; D unclear. Germline CDR1 is SGHRS and CDR2 is YFSETQ. The CDR3 extends over 14 amino acids. Deletions cut 1 base from V and 0 bases from J, with 7 bases between. The DNA of the CDR3 is TGCGCCAGCAGCTTGAGCGGGATGAACACTGAAGCTTTCTTT. It codes for CASSLSGMNTEAFF.

This clonotype appeared many times. The CDR3 DNA reads as TGCAGTGCTAGAAACGGGGTCGAGCAGTACGTC. Translation: CSARNGVEQYV. The chain employs TRBV20-1 and TRBJ2-7, with a tentative D call TRBD2 (5 bases). The CDR3 runs 11 residues. Trimming pared 2 bases from V and 6 bases from J, leaving 8 bases between. Germline loops: CDR1 DFQATT, CDR2 SNEGSKA (reference sequence).

This clonotype has a count of ten or more. V usage is TRBV6-5 and J usage is TRBJ2-4, with D perhaps TRBD1 or TRBD2 (6 bases each). With 0 bases removed from V and 4 bases from J, the gap between germline ends came to 13 bases. The CDR3 is 16 amino acids. Germline loops: CDR1 MNHEY, CDR2 SVGAGI. The CDR3 DNA follows: TGTGCCAGCAGTTACTCGAAGGGGGGCAGGAAAAACATTCAGTACTTC. Its protein is CASSYSKGGRKNIQYF.

This clonotype came up many times. V gene TRBV4-1 combines with J gene TRBJ2-3; a possible D gene is TRBD2 (5 bases). Germline V gives CDR1 MGHRA, CDR2 YSYEKL. V was clipped by 3 bases and J by 4 bases, with 11 bases between them. The CDR3 consists of 14 residues. The CDR3 spells CASSHPGGADTQYF. The CDR3 coding sequence is TGCGCCAGCAGCCACCCAGGAGGAGCAGATACGCAGTATTTT.

This clonotype was recorded at least ten times. The chain couples TRBV18 to TRBJ2-2; D not resolved. V shed 3 bases and J shed 0 bases, with 5 bases lying between them. Germline V gene sequence: CDR1 KGHSH, CDR2 LQKENI. The CDR3 length is 14 residues. The CDR3 DNA sequence: TGTGCCAGCTCACCGCAGGCGAACACCGGGGAGCTGTTTTTT. This gives the protein CASSPQANTGELFF.

This clonotype was counted many times. This rearrangement joins TRBV5-1 to TRBJ2-7; D might be TRBD1 or TRBD2, each matching 5 bases. The CDR3 runs to 18 residues. Trimming left V 7 bases short and J 1 base short, with 27 bases between. Germline V CDR1 and CDR2: SGHRS, YFSETQ. CDR3: CASVQGPSGDPRSYEQYF. Here the CDR3 DNA reads TGCGCCAGCGTCCAGGGACCCTCGGGTGACCCACGTTCCTACGAGCAGTACTTC. The complete variable domain, with remaining parts taken from reference TRBV5-1 and TRBJ2-7, reads KAGVTQTPRYLIKTRGQQVTLSCSPISGHRSVSWYQQTPGQGLQFLFEYFSETQRNKGNFPGRFSGRQFSNSRSEMNVSTLELGDSALYLCASVQGPSGDPRSYEQYFGPGTRLTVT.

This clonotype was counted only a few times. This sequence joins TRBV28 and TRBJ2-2; 7 nucleotides match TRBD1. The V gene end was trimmed by 6 bases and the J gene end by 1 base; junction bases not matched to a gene: 8. There are 16 residues in the CDR3. Germline loops: CDR1 MDHEN, CDR2 SYDVKM. CDR3 sequence (DNA): TGTGCCAGCAGGACAGGGATTTTCCGGAACACCGGGGAGCTGTTTTTT. Amino acid sequence: CASRTGIFRNTGELFF.

Many counts were recorded for this clonotype. The chain is built from TRBV11-2 and TRBJ1-6, with D unresolved. V was pared by 1 base and J by 8 bases, with 12 bases between. Germline assignment: CDR1 SGHAT and CDR2 FQNNGV. The length of the CDR3 is 15 residues. The chain's CDR3 is CASSLGVGVDSPLHF. Here the CDR3 DNA reads TGTGCCAGCAGCTTAGGTGTAGGAGTAGATTCACCCCTCCACTTT.

This clonotype showed up many times. The chain is built from TRBV7-2 and TRBJ1-1; D is ambiguous. With 3 bases removed from V and 1 base from J, the gap between germline ends came to 15 bases. The germline CDR1 and CDR2 sequences are SGHTA and FQGNSA. The CDR3 is 16 amino acids. The CDR3 spells CASSFGSGRPNTEAFF. For the CDR3, the DNA is TGTGCCAGCAGCTTCGGATCTGGACGCCCGAACACTGAAGCTTTCTTT.

This clonotype was found many times. V and J are TRBV12-3 or TRBV12-4 and TRBJ1-1, with 7 nucleotides matching TRBD1. This CDR3 has 13 amino acids. After removal of 6 bases from V and 3 bases from J, the junction contained 4 bases not matched to a gene. The CDR3 region has the DNA TGTGCCAGCAGCCCGACAGGGTACACTGAAGCTTTCTTT. This gives the protein CASSPTGYTEAFF.

The table lists this clonotype with many counts. The rearrangement links TRBV12-3 or TRBV12-4 to TRBJ1-5, with TRBD1 matching 12 bases. The CDR3 is 14 residues long. V lost 4 bases and J lost 5; bases outside the gene matches: 0. CDR3 loop: CASSWDRGHQPQHF. CDR3 DNA: TGTGCCAGCAGTTGGGACAGGGGGCATCAGCCCCAGCATTTT.

Remarks on this clonotype: One end of the junction does not line up with germline, which may come from a read error. The J gene is TRBJ2-1, the V gene TRBV3-1, with 9 positions matching TRBD2. Germline-derived CDR1 and CDR2 are LGHDT and YNNKEL (reference sequence). This CDR3 has 18 amino acids. The CDR3 protein is CASSVTSQRGGAYNEQSF. As DNA, the CDR3 is TGTGCCAGCAGTGTCACCTCCCAGCGCGGGGGGGCCTACAATGAGCAGTCCTTC.

This clonotype has ten or more counts. This rearrangement joins TRBV7-9 to TRBJ2-3, with D hard to call. Trimming left V 5 bases short and J 0 bases short, with 12 bases between. There are 15 residues in the CDR3. Germline-derived CDR1 and CDR2 are SEHNR and FQNEAQ (reference sequence). In DNA, the CDR3 is TGTGCCAGCAGCCCTGGAGACGGAAGCACAGATACGCAGTATTTT. Encoded protein: CASSPGDGSTDTQYF.

A remark on this clonotype: This may be a read error: a much more frequent sequence differs by one nucleotide. The rearrangement links TRBV29-1 to TRBJ2-2; D is unresolved. Germline V CDR1 and CDR2: SQVTM, ANQGSEA. CDR3 length: 12 amino acids. CDR3 DNA sequence: TGCAGCGTTCCTTCGAACGCCGGGGAGCTGTTTTTT. Translating it yields CSVPSNAGELFF.

This clonotype has a count of ten or more. The chain has TRBV7-2 and TRBJ2-2; either TRBD1 or TRBD2 may fit D (6 bases each). The V gene's germline CDR1 is SGHTA and CDR2 FQGNSA. The CDR3 is 15 residues long. V was cut by 0 bases and J by 4 bases, with 9 bases left in between. The chain's CDR3 is CASSLAGGSTGELFF. CDR3 nucleotides: TGTGCCAGCAGCTTAGCGGGGGGCTCCACCGGGGAGCTGTTTTTT.